This TCR beta chain was recovered during a study of vaccination effects on CD4 cells after COVID-19. Across the study: There were two convalescent patients who gave samples 16 days and one week before vaccination. Whole-study results and caveats: Late in the post-vaccination period, infection-induced and vaccine-induced clones underwent marked clonal contraction.

CDR1 and CDR2 (germline): KGHSY, FQNENV. The CDR3 loop spans 13 amino acids. V gave up 2 bases and J gave up 1 base, with 5 bases separating them. The protocol was immunoSEQ multiplex PCR, while the TCRdb copy is restricted to in-frame clones and leaves out a portion. The table shows roughly 27,000 clones, with roughly 77% occurring only once. ViraFEST assay sequencing came after antigen-specific CD4+ T cells were expanded with viral peptide pools. Isolating CD4+ T cells followed less than 11 days of culture. The person's infection with SARS-CoV-2, confirmed by PCR, took place between March and December 2020. Wells containing 1.5 million to 2.5 million PBMC each were cultured with roughly 10 IU/ml IL-2 and 8 to 10 ug/ml peptides. As concerns this clone: Its antigen is as yet unknown.

Source: CD4+ T cells from PBMCs cultured with HCoV-NL63 spike peptides, taken before COVID-19 vaccination. This chain joins TRBV16 and TRBJ1-2; no firm D call. This clonotype originated in a human donor who had a prior SARS-CoV-2 infection. As DNA, the CDR3 is TGTGCCAGCAGCCAAATCGTTAACTATGGCTACACCTTC. Translated: CASSQIVNYGYTF. Looking up the rest from reference TRBV16 and TRBJ1-2 gives the full variable domain: GEEVAQTPKHLVRGEGQKAKLYCAPIKGHSYVFWYQQVLKNEFKFLISFQNENVFDETGMPKERFSAKCLPNSPCSLEIQATKLEDSAVYFCASSQIVNYGYTFGSGTRLTVV.